Reported below is one T cell receptor beta chain. These data originate in a study of CD8+CD57+ T cells in acquired aplastic anemia. Profiling of TCR beta VDJ combinations and CDR3 sequences used genomic DNA as template. Each CDR3 protein is one row after TCRdb ran MiXCR on the reads. The profile covers tens of thousands of distinct CDR3 sequences, with more than 75% appearing a single time and 20% to 25% taken by the ten largest. The clonotype originates from a human donor in good health, serving as a control. Material: sorted CD4+, CD8+, or CD8+CD57+ T cells (not recorded which) from PBMCs.

CDR3 protein: CASSVDRGAGGYTF. The CDR3 bases are TGTGCCAGTAGTGTCGACAGGGGGGCGGGCGGCTACACCTTC. The chain combines TRBV19 with TRBJ1-2; 9 nucleotides agree with TRBD1. CDR1 is LNHDA, CDR2 SQIVND, per germline (reference sequence). The CDR3 spans 14 residues. V lost 5 bases, J lost 8 bases, and 9 bases stayed unmatched.